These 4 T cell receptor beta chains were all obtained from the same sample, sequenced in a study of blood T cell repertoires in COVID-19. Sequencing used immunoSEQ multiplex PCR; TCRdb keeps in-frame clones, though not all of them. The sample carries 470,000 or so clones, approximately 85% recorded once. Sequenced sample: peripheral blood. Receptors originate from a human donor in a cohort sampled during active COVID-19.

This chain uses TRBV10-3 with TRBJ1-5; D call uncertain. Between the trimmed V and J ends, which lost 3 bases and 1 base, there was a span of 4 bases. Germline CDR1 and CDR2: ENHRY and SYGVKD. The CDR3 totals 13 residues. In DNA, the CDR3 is TGTGCCATCAGTGATCGGAGCAATCAGCCCCAGCATTTT. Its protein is CAISDRSNQPQHF.

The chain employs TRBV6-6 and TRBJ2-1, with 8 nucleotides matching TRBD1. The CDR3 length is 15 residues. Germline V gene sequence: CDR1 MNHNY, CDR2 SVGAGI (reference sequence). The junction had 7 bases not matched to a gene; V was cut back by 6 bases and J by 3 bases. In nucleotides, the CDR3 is TGTGCCAGCAGAGACGGGACAGGCCGCTACAATGAGCAGTTCTTC. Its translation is CASRDGTGRYNEQFF.

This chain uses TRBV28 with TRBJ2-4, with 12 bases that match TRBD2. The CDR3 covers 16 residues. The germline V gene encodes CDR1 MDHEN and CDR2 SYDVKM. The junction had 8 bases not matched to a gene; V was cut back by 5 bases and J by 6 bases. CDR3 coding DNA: TGTGCCAGCAGTCGGACTAGCGGGATTGTGAGAAACATTCAGTACTTC. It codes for CASSRTSGIVRNIQYF. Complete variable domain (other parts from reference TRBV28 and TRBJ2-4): DVKVTQSSRYLVKRTGEKVFLECVQDMDHENMFWYRQDPGLGLRLIYFSYDVKMKEKGDIPEGYSVSREKKERFSLILESASTNQTSMYLCASSRTSGIVRNIQYFGAGTRLSVL.

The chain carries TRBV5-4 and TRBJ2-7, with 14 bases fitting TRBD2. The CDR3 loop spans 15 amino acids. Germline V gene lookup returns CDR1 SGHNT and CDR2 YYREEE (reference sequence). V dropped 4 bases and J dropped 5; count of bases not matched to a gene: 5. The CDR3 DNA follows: TGTGCCAGCAGCCGACTAGCGGGAGGGAACGACGAGCAGTACTTC. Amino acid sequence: CASSRLAGGNDEQYF.